The present T cell receptor beta chain was sequenced within a study of CXCR3-negative and CXCR3-positive naive CD8 T cells (dated by TCRdb to between 2018 and 2020). A note on the overall study: In total, approximately 130 million TRB reads were obtained, corresponding to roughly 1.5 +/- 0.3 million reads per library. Data from 11 donors, pooled across two independent experiments, went into the diversity and physicochemical repertoire analyses. Naive subsets from about five donors and memory cells from 3 donors were included in the TRBV-TRBJ cluster analysis.

As regards this clonotype: The antigen it binds to is not known.

TCRdb records NextSeq 550 as the sequencer. The Human TCR Profiling Kit (MiLaboratory) was used to prepare UMI-labeled 5' RACE TRB cDNA libraries. cDNA synthesis used the entire amount of extracted RNA, and PCR amplification then used the entire amount of cDNA produced. Libraries were prepared in parallel with an identical number of PCR cycles. In the source study's methods: With a requirement of at least two reads per UMI, MIGEC and MiXCR extracted about 50,000 +/- 10,000 unique UMI-labeled TRB cDNA molecules per library. On average, 40,000 +/- 10,000 functional in-frame TRB CDR3 nucleotide clonotypes lacking stop codons were found per library. Diversity metrics, including normalized Shannon-Wiener and Chao1, were computed in VDJtools after downsampling to 5000 UMI-labeled TRB molecules per sample. VDJtools was used to calculate clonotype-size-weighted physicochemical properties of the central five CDR3 residues, namely interaction energy, strength, volume and Kidera factor 4. TCRdb reprocessed the reads, reporting each CDR3 protein sequence once and no DNA. The V and J calls and clone size are TCRdb's, not the authors'. The table for this sample shows roughly 71,000 distinct CDR3 sequences. The biggest ten clones account for approximately 1.5% of the sample.

CDR1 SQVTM and CDR2 ANQGSEA are derived from the germline V gene. The CDR3 goes from the cysteine to the phenylalanine over 16 residues. No DNA accompanies this entry. Broad study findings and their caveats: Freshly isolated PBMCs were used for most assays because CXCR3 expression went down partially after cryopreservation. Both naive subsets had comparably high repertoire diversity, while memory CD8+ T cells had much lower repertoire diversity. Naive CXCR3-negative and CXCR3-positive cells from the same donor showed similar TRBV-TRBJ usage, whereas memory cells showed distinct patterns. Because surface CD5, which has been linked to self-reactivity in mice, was comparable between naive subsets, TCR interaction strength was also inferred from TRB CDR3 physicochemical properties. Compared with CXCR3-negative naive cells, CXCR3-positive naive cells had TRB CDR3s with higher hydrophobicity (lower Kidera factor 4), lower energy, and higher strength and volume indices.

For every CD8+ T cell subset, hundreds of thousands of cells were flow-sorted straight into RLT lysis buffer, and each subset was sorted in triplicate. Naive CD8+ T cells were defined stringently as CD45RO-CCR7+CD27+CD95- to exclude memory contaminants. Standard density gradient centrifugation was used to isolate peripheral blood mononuclear cells from buffy coats. Naive CXCR3-negative and CXCR3-positive CD8+ T cells were flow-sorted using a FACSAria III. An RNeasy Mini Kit was used to extract total RNA from the sorted cells. This clonotype was obtained from a human donor in good health. Some clones in this sample may be carry-over from other donors' samples. The chain is encoded by TRBV29-1 joined to TRBJ2-1; the TRBD1 assignment by TCRdb is unverifiable without DNA. The specimen sequenced was naive CXCR3- CD8+ T cells from blood. The cell subset or site label on this specimen signifies: CD45RO-CCR7+CD27+CD95- naive CD8+ T cells lacking CXCR3 (TNR3-). The CDR3 region has the sequence CSVEGQGTSSYNEQFF.